Shown below are 15 T cell receptor beta chains from a single sample sequenced in a study of blood T cells in healthy people across ages. The second PCR ran roughly 6 to 11 cycles with a sample-barcoded 5' primer and J-beta primers. MiXCR, run by TCRdb on the 5' RACE reads, gives a single entry per CDR3 protein. This table has approximately 1.5 million distinct CDR3 sequences, 42% appearing once. Input material: blood. All receptors come from a woman under 30 in good health.

The gene calls are TRBV18 and TRBJ1-5; 8 bases line up with TRBD1. V lost 3 bases to trimming and J lost 4 bases; unmatched junction nucleotides: 5. Germline CDR1 KGHSH, CDR2 LQKENI. This CDR3 has 15 residues. The CDR3 loop is CASSPSTGGNQPQHF. CDR3 bases: TGTGCCAGCTCACCTTCCACAGGGGGTAATCAGCCCCAGCATTTT.

This clonotype was counted once. This rearrangement joins TRBV5-1 to TRBJ2-3; TRBD2 is a possible D gene (6 bases). The CDR3 covers 16 residues. CDR1 SGHRS and CDR2 YFSETQ come from the germline V gene. V was pared by 4 bases and J by 7 bases, with 22 bases between. The CDR3 protein is CASSTQAGGAKYTQYF. CDR3 nucleotide sequence: TGCGCCAGCAGCACCCAAGCGGGCGGGGCGAAATATACGCAGTATTTT.

The chain links TRBV6-5 to TRBJ2-4; D is unclear. The assigned J gene may be wrong: the sequence end matches TRBJ2-7 better. Germline V gene data show CDR1 as MNHEY and CDR2 as SVGAGI. The CDR3 runs 13 residues. The CDR3 nucleotides read TGTGCCAGCAGTTACACCCTCACGACCGAGCAGTACTTC. Translating it yields CASSYTLTTEQYF.

This chain connects TRBV6-1 to TRBJ1-5, with 9 bases that match TRBD1. CDR3 size: 18 residues. J was trimmed by 4 bases and V by 8 bases; bases with no gene match: 18. In germline, CDR1 is MNHNS, CDR2 SASEGT. The CDR3 nucleotides are TGTGCCAGCGCGAGAGGGACAGGGATAAATGAGGGAAATCAGCCCCAGCATTTT. It translates to CASARGTGINEGNQPQHF.

The rearrangement uses TRBV5-1 and TRBJ2-1, with 11 bases aligning to TRBD2. Germline lookup yields CDR1 SGHRS and CDR2 YFSETQ. After removal of 2 bases from V and 9 bases from J, the junction contained 13 bases not matched to a gene. The CDR3 extends over 17 amino acids. The CDR3 DNA follows: TGCGCCAGCAGCTTTCGTCTAGCGGGGGGCGACATCACTGAGCAGTTCTTC. Translating gives CASSFRLAGGDITEQFF.

The V gene is TRBV11-2, the J gene TRBJ2-2, with D possibly called TRBD1 or TRBD2 (5 bases each). V lost 1 base to trimming and J lost 15 bases, with 9 bases between them. Germline CDR1 and CDR2: SGHAT and FQNNGV. The CDR3 has 11 amino acids. The CDR3: CASSLGGMVFF. CDR3 DNA sequence: TGTGCCAGCAGCTTAGGGGGGATGGTGTTTTTT. The variable domain in full, completed from reference TRBV11-2 and TRBJ2-2, reads EAGVAQSPRYKIIEKRQSVAFWCNPISGHATLYWYQQILGQGPKLLIQFQNNGVVDDSQLPKDRFSAERLKGVDSTLKIQPAKLEDSAVYLCASSLGGMVFFGEGSRLTVL.

CDR3 in DNA: TGTGCCAGCAGCAACATCGGACAGACCGTCTACAATGAGCAGTTCTTC. This gives the protein CASSNIGQTVYNEQFF. This chain connects TRBV3-1 to TRBJ2-1; D perhaps matches TRBD1 (6 bases). V lost 5 bases and J 3 bases, leaving 17 bases between the germline ends. CDR3 length equals 16 residues. The V gene's germline CDR1 is LGHDT and CDR2 YNNKEL (reference sequence).

The rearrangement uses TRBV6-4 and TRBJ2-2; D may correspond to TRBD1 or TRBD2 (6 bases each). Trimming shortened V by 0 bases and J by 4 bases, and 12 bases separated the two germline ends. This CDR3 has 16 amino acids. Looked up from germline, CDR1 is MRHNA and CDR2 is SNTAGT. The CDR3 spells CASSDSAGGSTGELFF. CDR3 DNA sequence: TGTGCCAGCAGTGACTCAGCCGGGGGCTCCACCGGGGAGCTGTTTTTT.

The gene calls are TRBV15 and TRBJ2-6; a weak D match, TRBD1 (5 bases). The CDR3 sequence is 19 residues long. V lost 0 bases, J lost 1 base, and 16 bases lay in between. The germline gives CDR1 LNHNV, CDR2 YYDKDF (reference sequence). CDR3 nucleotides: TGTGCCACCAGCAGAGATACCGCAGGGTCAAGTTCTGGGGCCAACGTCCTGACTTTC. Translation gives CATSRDTAGSSSGANVLTF.

This clonotype was counted a few times. This chain uses TRBV7-2 with TRBJ2-1; D uncertain. The CDR3 contains 14 residues. Trimming stripped 5 bases from V and 0 bases from J, with 8 bases between. From germline, CDR1 is SGHTA and CDR2 FQGNSA. In nucleotides, the CDR3 is TGTGCCAGCAGCGTGACCCCCTCCTACAATGAGCAGTTCTTC. Protein sequence: CASSVTPSYNEQFF.

This clonotype was detected a few times. This chain uses TRBV13 with TRBJ2-1; 8 nucleotides align to TRBD2. The DNA end is a closer match to TRBJ2-7, so the J assignment may be wrong. Per the germline V gene, CDR1 is PRHDT and CDR2 is FYEKMQ (reference sequence). This CDR3 contains 15 residues. In DNA form, the CDR3 reads TGTGCCAGCAGCTTAGGACTGGGACTAGTCAATGAGCAGTACTTC. Amino acids: CASSLGLGLVNEQYF.

In its sample, this clonotype was seen a few times. The V and J genes are TRBV6-5 and TRBJ1-2; maybe TRBD1 (6 bases). There are 12 residues in the CDR3. V gave up 6 bases and J gave up 8 bases, with 13 bases separating them. Germline CDR1 is MNHEY and CDR2 is SVGAGI. DNA for the CDR3: TGTGCCAGCAGGGGTGGGGGGACAGGCTACACCTTC. Protein: CASRGGGTGYTF.

V and J are TRBV20-1 and TRBJ1-1, with D possibly matching TRBD1 (5 bases). Germline CDR1 DFQATT, CDR2 SNEGSKA (reference sequence). V lost 0 bases to trimming and J lost 10 bases, with 15 bases between them. The CDR3 length is 13 residues. CDR3 sequence: CSARDTGKMGAFF. Written as DNA, the CDR3 is TGCAGTGCTAGAGACACAGGAAAAATGGGAGCTTTCTTT.

The gene calls are TRBV6-1 and TRBJ1-1; D gene uncertain. CDR1 is MNHNS and CDR2 is SASEGT in the germline V gene. The CDR3 is made up of 10 amino acids. V was cut by 11 bases and J by 7 bases, with 11 bases left in between. This chain's CDR3 is CAGKKIEAFF. CDR3 coding DNA: TGTGCCGGCAAGAAAATTGAAGCTTTCTTT.

This clonotype was seen a few times. The chain joins TRBV12-3 or TRBV12-4 to TRBJ2-7; 13 positions match TRBD2. This CDR3 has 15 amino acids. J gave up 7 bases and V 5 bases, and 8 bases lay outside the gene matches. The CDR3 reads CASSLRTSGGNEQYF. The DNA for the CDR3 is TGTGCCAGCAGTCTCCGGACTAGCGGGGGCAATGAGCAGTACTTC.